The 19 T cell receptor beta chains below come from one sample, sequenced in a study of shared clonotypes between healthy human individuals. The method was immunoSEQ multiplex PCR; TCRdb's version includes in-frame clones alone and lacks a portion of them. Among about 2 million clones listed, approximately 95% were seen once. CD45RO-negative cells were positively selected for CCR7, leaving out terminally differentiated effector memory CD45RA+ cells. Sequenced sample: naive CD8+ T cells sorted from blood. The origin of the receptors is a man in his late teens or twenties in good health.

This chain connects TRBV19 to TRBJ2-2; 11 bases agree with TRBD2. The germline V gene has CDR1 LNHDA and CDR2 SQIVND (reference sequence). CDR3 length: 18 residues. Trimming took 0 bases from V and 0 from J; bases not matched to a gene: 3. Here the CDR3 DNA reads TGTGCCAGTAGTATAGATGTAGCGGGGGGGCCGAACACCGGGGAGCTGTTTTTT. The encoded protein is CASSIDVAGGPNTGELFF.

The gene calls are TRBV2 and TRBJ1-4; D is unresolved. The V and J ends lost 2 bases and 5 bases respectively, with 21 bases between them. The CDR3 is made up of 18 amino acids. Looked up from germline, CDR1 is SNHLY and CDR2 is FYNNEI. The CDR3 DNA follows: TGTGCCAGCAGTGAAACGAGCCAGGCCGTTACTTTCAATGAAAAACTGTTTTTT. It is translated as CASSETSQAVTFNEKLFF.

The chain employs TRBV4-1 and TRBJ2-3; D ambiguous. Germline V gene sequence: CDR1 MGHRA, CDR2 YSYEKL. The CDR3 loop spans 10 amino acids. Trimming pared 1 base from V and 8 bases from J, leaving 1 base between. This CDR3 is CASSQGTQYF. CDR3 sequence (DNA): TGCGCCAGCAGCCAAGGTACGCAGTATTTT.

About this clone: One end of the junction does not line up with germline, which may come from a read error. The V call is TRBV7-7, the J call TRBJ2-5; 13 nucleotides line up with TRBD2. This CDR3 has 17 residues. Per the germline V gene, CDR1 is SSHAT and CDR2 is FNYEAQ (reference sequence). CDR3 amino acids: CASSSTTGLAGEETQYF. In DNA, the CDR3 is TGTGCTAGCAGCTCCACGACAGGACTAGCGGGAGAAGAGACCCAGTACTTC.

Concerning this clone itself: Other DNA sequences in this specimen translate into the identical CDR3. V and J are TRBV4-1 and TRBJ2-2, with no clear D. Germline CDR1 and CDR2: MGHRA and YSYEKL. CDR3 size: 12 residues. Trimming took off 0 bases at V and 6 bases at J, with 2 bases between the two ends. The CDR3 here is CASSQEPGELFF. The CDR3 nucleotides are TGCGCCAGCAGCCAAGAACCCGGGGAGCTGTTTTTT.

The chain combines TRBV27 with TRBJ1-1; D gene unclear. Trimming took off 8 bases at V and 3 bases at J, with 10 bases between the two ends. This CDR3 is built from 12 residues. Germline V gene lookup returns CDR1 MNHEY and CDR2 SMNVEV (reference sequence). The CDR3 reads CASRTEDTEAFF. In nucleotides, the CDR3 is TGTGCCAGCCGTACGGAGGACACTGAAGCTTTCTTT.

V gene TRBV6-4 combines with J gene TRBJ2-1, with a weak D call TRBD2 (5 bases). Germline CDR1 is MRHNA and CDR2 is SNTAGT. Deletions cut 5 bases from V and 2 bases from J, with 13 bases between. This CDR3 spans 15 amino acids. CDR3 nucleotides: TGTGCCAGCAGTCCTGACTACCCAACCTACAATGAGCAGTTCTTC. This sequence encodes CASSPDYPTYNEQFF.

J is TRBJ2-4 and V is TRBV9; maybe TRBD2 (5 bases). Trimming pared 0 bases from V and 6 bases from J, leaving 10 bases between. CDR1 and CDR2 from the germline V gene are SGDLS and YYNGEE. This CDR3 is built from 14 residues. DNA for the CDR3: TGTGCCAGCAGCGTAGGAGACTACGCAAACATTCAGTACTTC. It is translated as CASSVGDYANIQYF.

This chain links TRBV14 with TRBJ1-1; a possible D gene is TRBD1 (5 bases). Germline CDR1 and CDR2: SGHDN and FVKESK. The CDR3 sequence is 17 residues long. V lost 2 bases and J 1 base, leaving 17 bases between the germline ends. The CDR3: CASSQYILGGTNTEAFF. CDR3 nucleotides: TGTGCCAGCAGCCAATACATTTTGGGGGGAACGAACACTGAAGCTTTCTTT.

CDR3 in amino acids: CATSREWTASREQYF. The CDR3, as DNA: TGTGCCACCAGCAGAGAATGGACAGCTTCGCGGGAGCAGTACTTC. The chain carries TRBV15 and TRBJ2-7; tentatively, D is TRBD1 (6 bases). Between the trimmed V and J ends, which lost 0 bases and 7 bases, there was a span of 16 bases. Germline V gives CDR1 LNHNV, CDR2 YYDKDF (reference sequence). The CDR3 is 15 residues long.

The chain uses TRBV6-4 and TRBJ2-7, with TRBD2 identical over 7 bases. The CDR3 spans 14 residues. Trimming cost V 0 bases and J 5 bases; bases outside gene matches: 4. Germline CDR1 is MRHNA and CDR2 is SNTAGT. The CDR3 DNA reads TGTGCCAGCAGTGACTCGACTAGCTATCACGAGCAGTACTTC. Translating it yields CASSDSTSYHEQYF.

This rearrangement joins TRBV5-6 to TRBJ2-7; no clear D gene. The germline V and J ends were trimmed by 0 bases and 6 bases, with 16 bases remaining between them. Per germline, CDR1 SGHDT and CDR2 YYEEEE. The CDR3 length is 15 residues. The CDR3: CASSLEREAPSEQYF. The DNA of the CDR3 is TGTGCCAGCAGCTTGGAAAGGGAAGCCCCCTCCGAGCAGTACTTC.

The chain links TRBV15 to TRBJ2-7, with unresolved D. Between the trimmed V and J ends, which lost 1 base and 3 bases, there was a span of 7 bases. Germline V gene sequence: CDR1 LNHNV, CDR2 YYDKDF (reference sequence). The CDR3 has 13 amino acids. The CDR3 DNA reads TGTGCCACCAGCAGAGCTGTGAGCTACGAGCAGTACTTC. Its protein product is CATSRAVSYEQYF.

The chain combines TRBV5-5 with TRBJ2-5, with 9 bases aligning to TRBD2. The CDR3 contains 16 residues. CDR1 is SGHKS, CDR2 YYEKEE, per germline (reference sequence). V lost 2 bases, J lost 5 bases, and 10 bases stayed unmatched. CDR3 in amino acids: CASSFVLSGSLETQYF. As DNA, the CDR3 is TGTGCCAGCAGCTTTGTTCTTAGCGGGAGTCTCGAGACCCAGTACTTC.

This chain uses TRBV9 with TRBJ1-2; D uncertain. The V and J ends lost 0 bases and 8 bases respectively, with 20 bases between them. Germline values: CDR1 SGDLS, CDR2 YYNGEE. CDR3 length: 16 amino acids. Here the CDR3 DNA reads TGTGCCAGCAGCGTAGTAGTCTCAGCGGCCTCCGAAGGCTACACCTTC. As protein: CASSVVVSAASEGYTF. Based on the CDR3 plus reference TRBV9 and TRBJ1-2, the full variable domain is DSGVTQTPKHLITATGQRVTLRCSPRSGDLSVYWYQQSLDQGLQFLIQYYNGEERAKGNILERFSAQQFPDLHSELNLSSLELGDSALYFCASSVVVSAASEGYTFGSGTRLTVV.

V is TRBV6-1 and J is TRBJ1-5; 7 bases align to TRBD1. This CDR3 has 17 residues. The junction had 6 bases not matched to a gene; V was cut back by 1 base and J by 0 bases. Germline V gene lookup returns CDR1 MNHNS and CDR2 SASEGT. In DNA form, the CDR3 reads TGTGCCAGCAGTGAAGGGGACAGAGGCCTTAGCAATCAGCCCCAGCATTTT. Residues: CASSEGDRGLSNQPQHF.

In nucleotides, the CDR3 is TGTGCCAGCAGTGAAGGACAGGGAGTCAATGGCTACACCTTC. As protein: CASSEGQGVNGYTF. This chain connects TRBV2 to TRBJ1-2; 7 bases map to TRBD1. J lost 6 bases, V lost 1 base, and 5 bases had no gene match. This CDR3 is built from 14 residues. CDR1 is SNHLY, CDR2 FYNNEI, per germline.

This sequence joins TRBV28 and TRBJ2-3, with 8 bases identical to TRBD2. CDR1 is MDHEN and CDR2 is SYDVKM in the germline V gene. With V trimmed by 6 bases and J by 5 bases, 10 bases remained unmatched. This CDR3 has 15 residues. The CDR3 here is CASRPVYGGVDTQYF. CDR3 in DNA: TGTGCCAGCAGACCGGTTTACGGGGGGGTAGATACGCAGTATTTT.

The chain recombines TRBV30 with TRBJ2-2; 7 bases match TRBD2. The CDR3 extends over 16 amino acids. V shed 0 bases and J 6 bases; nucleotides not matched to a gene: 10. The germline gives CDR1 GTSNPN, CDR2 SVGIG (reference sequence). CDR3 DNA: TGTGCCTGGAGTGTTTACATGTGGGGGGGACCCGGGGAGCTGTTTTTT. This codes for CAWSVYMWGGPGELFF.